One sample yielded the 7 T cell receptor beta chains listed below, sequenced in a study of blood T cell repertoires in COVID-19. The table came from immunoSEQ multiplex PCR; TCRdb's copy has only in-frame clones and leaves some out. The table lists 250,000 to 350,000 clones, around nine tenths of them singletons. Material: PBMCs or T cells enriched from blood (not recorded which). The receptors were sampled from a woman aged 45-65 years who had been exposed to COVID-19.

The CDR3 nucleotides are TGTGCCAGCAGTTTGTCTACCTCCTACGAGCAGTACTTC. As protein: CASSLSTSYEQYF. The chain recombines TRBV27 with TRBJ2-7; D not resolved. Trimming took off 3 bases at V and 0 bases at J, with 6 bases between the two ends. The CDR3 is made up of 13 amino acids. From germline, CDR1 is MNHEY and CDR2 SMNVEV (reference sequence).

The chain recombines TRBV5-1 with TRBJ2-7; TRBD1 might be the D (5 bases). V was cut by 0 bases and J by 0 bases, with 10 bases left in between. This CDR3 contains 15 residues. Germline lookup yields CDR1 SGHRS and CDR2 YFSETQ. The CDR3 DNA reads TGCGCCAGCAGCTTGGGGGCAGGGCTCTCCTACGAGCAGTACTTC. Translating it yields CASSLGAGLSYEQYF.

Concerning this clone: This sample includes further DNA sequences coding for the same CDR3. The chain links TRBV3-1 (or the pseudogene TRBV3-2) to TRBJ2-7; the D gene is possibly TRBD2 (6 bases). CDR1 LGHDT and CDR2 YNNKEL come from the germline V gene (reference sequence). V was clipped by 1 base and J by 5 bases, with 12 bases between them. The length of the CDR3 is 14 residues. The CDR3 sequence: CASSQVVGGNEQYF. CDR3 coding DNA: TGTGCCAGCAGCCAAGTTGTAGGAGGGAACGAGCAGTACTTC.

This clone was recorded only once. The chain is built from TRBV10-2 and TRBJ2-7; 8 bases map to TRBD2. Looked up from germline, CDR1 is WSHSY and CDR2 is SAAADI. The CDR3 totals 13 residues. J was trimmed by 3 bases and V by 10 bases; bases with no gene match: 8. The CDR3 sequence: CATSRLAGYEQYF. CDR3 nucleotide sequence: TGCGCCACCTCTCGCCTAGCGGGCTACGAGCAGTACTTC.

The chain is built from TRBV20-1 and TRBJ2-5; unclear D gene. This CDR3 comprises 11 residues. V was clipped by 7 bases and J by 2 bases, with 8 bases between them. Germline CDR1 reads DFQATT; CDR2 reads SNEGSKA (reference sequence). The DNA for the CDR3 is TGCAGTGGATGGCAGCAAGAGACCCAGTACTTC. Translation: CSGWQQETQYF.

The CDR3: CAWTGRQETQYF. Written as DNA, the CDR3 is TGTGCCTGGACGGGTCGGCAAGAGACCCAGTACTTC. The chain joins TRBV30 to TRBJ2-5; no firm D call. The CDR3 contains 12 residues. Trimming removed 4 bases from V and 2 bases from J, with 8 bases in between. Germline V gives CDR1 GTSNPN, CDR2 SVGIG (reference sequence).

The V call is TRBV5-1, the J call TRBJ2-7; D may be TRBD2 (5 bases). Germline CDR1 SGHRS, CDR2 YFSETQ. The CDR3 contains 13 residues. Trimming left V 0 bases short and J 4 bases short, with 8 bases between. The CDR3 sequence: CASSLGAGYEQYF. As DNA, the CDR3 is TGCGCCAGCAGCTTGGGGGCGGGTTACGAGCAGTACTTC. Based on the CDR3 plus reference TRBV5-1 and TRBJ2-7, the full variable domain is KAGVTQTPRYLIKTRGQQVTLSCSPISGHRSVSWYQQTPGQGLQFLFEYFSETQRNKGNFPGRFSGRQFSNSRSEMNVSTLELGDSALYLCASSLGAGYEQYFGPGTRLTVT.